One sample yielded the 12 T cell receptor beta chains listed below, sequenced in a study of cytomegalovirus exposure and HLA in healthy donors. Primers: 60 Vbeta forward and 13 Jbeta reverse. This table comes from immunoSEQ multiplex PCR, and its TCRdb copy is limited to in-frame clones, with some not included. The sample includes about 270,000 clones, roughly 70% of them seen just once. The material sequenced was PBMCs. Source of these receptors: a female donor in good health and CMV-seronegative.

This clone appeared once. The V gene is TRBV4-2, the J gene TRBJ1-5; TRBD1 matches 7 bases. CDR1 is LGHNA, CDR2 YNFKEQ, per germline. V lost 0 bases to trimming and J lost 1 base; unmatched junction nucleotides: 9. There are 18 residues in the CDR3. Here the CDR3 DNA reads TGTGCCAGCAGCCAAGACGGATTTCCAGGGGGGAGCAATCAGCCCCAGCATTTT. This encodes CASSQDGFPGGSNQPQHF.

This clone was observed once. The rearrangement uses TRBV25-1 and TRBJ2-6; tentatively, D is TRBD1 (5 bases). V was clipped by 1 base and J by 2 bases, with 12 bases between them. Looked up from germline, CDR1 is MGHDK and CDR2 is SYGVNS. This CDR3 spans 17 amino acids. The CDR3 nucleotides are TGTGCCAGCAGTGAATGGGCCCAGGGTACTGGGGCCAACGTCCTGACTTTC. Amino acid sequence: CASSEWAQGTGANVLTF.

The gene calls are TRBV4-1 and TRBJ2-7, with TRBD2 matching over 12 bases. The CDR3 extends over 15 amino acids. With 2 bases clipped from V and 4 bases from J, the junction kept 3 bases outside the gene matches. Germline V gives CDR1 MGHRA, CDR2 YSYEKL. Here the CDR3 DNA reads TGCGCCAGCAGCCAACCGACTAGCGGGAGATACGAGCAGTACTTC. This encodes CASSQPTSGRYEQYF.

Here the CDR3 reads CASSFGQGRTGELFF. Here the CDR3 DNA reads TGCGCCAGCAGCTTCGGCCAGGGAAGAACCGGGGAGCTGTTTTTT. The rearrangement joins TRBV5-1 to TRBJ2-2; the D gene is possibly TRBD1 (5 bases). CDR3 size: 15 residues. Germline CDR1 and CDR2: SGHRS and YFSETQ. V lost 2 bases to trimming and J lost 5 bases, with 13 bases between them. Supplemented by reference TRBV5-1 and TRBJ2-2, the full variable domain reads KAGVTQTPRYLIKTRGQQVTLSCSPISGHRSVSWYQQTPGQGLQFLFEYFSETQRNKGNFPGRFSGRQFSNSRSEMNVSTLELGDSALYLCASSFGQGRTGELFFGEGSRLTVL.

V gene TRBV28 combines with J gene TRBJ2-5; 10 bases align to TRBD2. With V trimmed by 6 bases and J by 4 bases, 5 bases remained unmatched. Germline CDR1 MDHEN, CDR2 SYDVKM. This CDR3 is 14 amino acids long. The CDR3 DNA is TGTGCCAGCAGCCGAACTAGCGGGACAGAGACCCAGTACTTC. Translation gives CASSRTSGTETQYF.

The rearrangement links TRBV7-2 to TRBJ2-2, with 14 bases matching TRBD2. The CDR3 totals 13 residues. Germline trimming cut 5 bases from V and 13 bases from J; bases unmatched to any gene: 3. CDR1 is SGHTA and CDR2 is FQGNSA in the germline V gene. CDR3 sequence (DNA): TGTGCCAGCAGCGGGACTAGCGGGAGAGGGCTGTTTTTT. It codes for CASSGTSGRGLFF.

V gene TRBV28 combines with J gene TRBJ2-4; TRBD2 is a possible D gene (6 bases). Germline CDR1 and CDR2: MDHEN and SYDVKM. CDR3 length equals 17 residues. V lost 1 base and J 2 bases, leaving 15 bases between the germline ends. CDR3 residues: CASSLFLPRDSKNIQYF. In nucleotides, the CDR3 is TGTGCCAGCAGTTTATTCCTCCCGCGGGACTCCAAAAACATTCAGTACTTC.

This clone is a singleton in its sample. The chain uses TRBV9 and TRBJ1-6; D is perhaps TRBD1 (6 bases). Germline-derived CDR1 and CDR2 are SGDLS and YYNGEE. This CDR3 is built from 14 residues. V was clipped by 4 bases and J by 7 bases, with 12 bases between them. The DNA of the CDR3 is TGTGCCAGCAGCTTTGGACAGCCGAATTCACCCCTCCACTTT. It translates to CASSFGQPNSPLHF.

This clone has more than one count but fewer than ten. This chain links TRBV19 with TRBJ1-1, with D possibly TRBD1 on 5 matching bases. Trimming shortened V by 7 bases and J by 4 bases, and 16 bases separated the two germline ends. Germline-derived CDR1 and CDR2 are LNHDA and SQIVND (reference sequence). There are 14 residues in the CDR3. CDR3 nucleotide sequence: TGTGCCAGTACTAGGCGGGAGGGGAGCACTGAAGCTTTCTTT. Translated, it gives CASTRREGSTEAFF. Based on the CDR3 plus reference TRBV19 and TRBJ1-1, the full variable domain is DGGITQSPKYLFRKEGQNVTLSCEQNLNHDAMYWYRQDPGQGLRLIYYSQIVNDFQKGDIAEGYSVSREKKESFPLTVTSAQKNPTAFYLCASTRREGSTEAFFGQGTRLTVV.

The chain uses TRBV6-4 and TRBJ2-1; 9 nucleotides align to TRBD1. The CDR3 totals 16 residues. V gave up 0 bases and J gave up 8 bases; unmatched junction bases: 8. Germline V gives CDR1 MRHNA, CDR2 SNTAGT. CDR3 bases: TGTGCCAGCAGTGACTCGACTGGGACAGGGTCAGATGAGCAGTTCTTC. Protein product: CASSDSTGTGSDEQFF.

In this sample, this clone turned up once. The chain is built from TRBV11-2 and TRBJ1-2; tentative D call: TRBD1 (6 bases). The germline gives CDR1 SGHAT, CDR2 FQNNGV. The CDR3 totals 15 residues. Trimming removed 5 bases from V and 8 bases from J, with 21 bases in between. CDR3 protein: CASSPLGRGSDGYTF. In DNA, the CDR3 is TGTGCCAGCAGCCCCCTAGGCAGGGGATCAGACGGCTACACCTTC.

The gene calls are TRBV7-2 and TRBJ1-1; tentatively, D is TRBD1 (5 bases). The CDR3 extends over 13 amino acids. CDR1 and CDR2 from the germline V gene are SGHTA and FQGNSA. The V and J ends lost 3 bases and 3 bases respectively, with 8 bases between them. The CDR3: CASSFGGYTEAFF. The CDR3, as DNA: TGTGCCAGCAGCTTTGGGGGGTACACTGAAGCTTTCTTT.